Following are 22 T cell receptor beta chains from one sample sequenced in a study of blood T cell repertoires in COVID-19. The protocol was immunoSEQ multiplex PCR, while the TCRdb copy is restricted to in-frame clones and leaves out a portion. The table has about 250,000 clones, around four fifths seen once. Sequenced sample: peripheral blood. These receptors all come from a man at least 80 years old with acute or convalescent COVID-19.

The chain couples TRBV29-1 to TRBJ1-1; 8 positions agree with TRBD1. CDR3 length: 13 amino acids. V dropped 6 bases and J dropped 0; count of bases not matched to a gene: 3. CDR1 is SQVTM, CDR2 ANQGSEA, per germline. The CDR3 spells CSVGQGVNTEAFF. Here the CDR3 DNA reads TGCAGCGTCGGACAGGGAGTGAACACTGAAGCTTTCTTT.

The chain is built from TRBV12-3 or TRBV12-4 and TRBJ2-7, with 9 bases identical to TRBD1. J lost 5 bases, V lost 5 bases, and 4 bases had no gene match. CDR3 size: 13 residues. This chain's CDR3 is CASSDRGFDEQYF. Written as DNA, the CDR3 is TGTGCCAGCAGTGACAGGGGGTTCGACGAGCAGTACTTC.

The V and J genes are TRBV27 and TRBJ2-1; 11 bases are a match to TRBD2. The CDR3 loop spans 13 amino acids. V lost 5 bases to trimming and J lost 15 bases; unmatched junction nucleotides: 9. The germline V gene encodes CDR1 MNHEY and CDR2 SMNVEV (reference sequence). The CDR3 reads CASSAKGSGGGFF. The DNA for the CDR3 is TGTGCCAGCAGTGCAAAGGGTAGCGGGGGGGGGTTCTTC.

The chain combines TRBV18 with TRBJ2-7; 8 nucleotides line up with TRBD2. V lost 6 bases, J lost 7 bases, and 14 bases stayed unmatched. Germline V gives CDR1 KGHSH, CDR2 LQKENI. The CDR3 length is 15 residues. CDR3 protein: CASSDAWSGGGEQYF. CDR3 in DNA: TGTGCCAGCTCCGACGCCTGGAGCGGGGGAGGAGAGCAGTACTTC.

The chain couples TRBV28 to TRBJ1-1, with TRBD1 matching 12 bases. The CDR3 is 16 amino acids. Germline V CDR1 and CDR2: MDHEN, SYDVKM. The junction had 11 bases not matched to a gene; V was cut back by 9 bases and J by 3 bases. CDR3 loop: CASPKGQGAPYTEAFF. The CDR3, as DNA: TGTGCCAGTCCTAAGGGACAGGGGGCACCTTACACTGAAGCTTTCTTT.

The V gene is TRBV2, the J gene TRBJ2-7; 7 positions agree with TRBD2. The V and J ends lost 4 bases and 0 bases, in that order; junction bases with no gene match: 6. The CDR3 runs to 15 residues. Germline V CDR1 and CDR2: SNHLY, FYNNEI. The CDR3 DNA reads TGTGCCAGCAGTGCGGGGAGGGGTAGCTCCTACGAGCAGTACTTC. It yields the protein CASSAGRGSSYEQYF.

The chain is built from TRBV19 and TRBJ2-7; 8 nucleotides align to TRBD2. Germline V gene data show CDR1 as LNHDA and CDR2 as SQIVND (reference sequence). Trimming removed 7 bases from V and 1 base from J; junction bases left unmatched: 9. This CDR3 is built from 15 residues. CDR3 nucleotide sequence: TGTGCCAGTACGCCCAGCGGGAGACCTTCCTACGAGCAGTACTTC. It codes for CASTPSGRPSYEQYF.

The V call is TRBV19, the J call TRBJ2-7; possible D gene TRBD1, 5 bases. V lost 4 bases, J lost 4 bases, and 5 bases lay in between. CDR1 LNHDA and CDR2 SQIVND come from the germline V gene (reference sequence). There are 11 residues in the CDR3. The CDR3 loop is CASSKGYEQYF. CDR3 in DNA: TGTGCCAGTAGTAAGGGGTACGAGCAGTACTTC. Together with reference TRBV19 and TRBJ2-7, the CDR3 gives the full variable domain: DGGITQSPKYLFRKEGQNVTLSCEQNLNHDAMYWYRQDPGQGLRLIYYSQIVNDFQKGDIAEGYSVSREKKESFPLTVTSAQKNPTAFYLCASSKGYEQYFGPGTRLTVT.

This sequence joins TRBV2 and TRBJ1-5; the D is unclear. The CDR3 consists of 15 residues. Germline V lookup: CDR1 SNHLY, CDR2 FYNNEI. V was cut by 3 bases and J by 3 bases, with 12 bases left in between. The CDR3 is CASSEVTTDNQPQHF. CDR3 DNA: TGTGCCAGCAGTGAGGTTACCACTGACAATCAGCCCCAGCATTTT.

The V gene is TRBV10-3, the J gene TRBJ1-1, with TRBD1 identical over 8 bases. This CDR3 has 14 amino acids. The J segment lost 0 bases and the V segment lost 7 bases, leaving 4 bases of the junction unmatched. Germline loops: CDR1 ENHRY, CDR2 SYGVKD. The CDR3 is CAINGQGVNTEAFF. CDR3 nucleotides: TGTGCCATCAACGGACAGGGCGTGAACACTGAAGCTTTCTTT.

This clone was seen a few times. This sequence joins TRBV29-1 and TRBJ1-2; a possible D gene is TRBD1 (6 bases). Germline V gene lookup returns CDR1 SQVTM and CDR2 ANQGSEA. Trimming pared 7 bases from V and 2 bases from J, leaving 17 bases between. This CDR3 region has 14 residues. The DNA for the CDR3 is TGCAGCGACAAGTCTCGCGGGGGCAACTATGGCTACACCTTC. It is translated as CSDKSRGGNYGYTF. Drawing the rest from reference TRBV29-1 and TRBJ1-2, the complete variable domain is SAVISQKPSRDICQRGTSLTIQCQVDSQVTMMFWYRQQPGQSLTLIATANQGSEATYESGFVIDKFPISRPNLTFSTLTVSNMSPEDSSIYLCSDKSRGGNYGYTFGSGTRLTVV.

The gene calls are TRBV5-8 and TRBJ2-2; 13 bases agree with TRBD2. CDR1 is SGHTS, CDR2 YDEGEE, per germline. CDR3 length equals 20 residues. Trimming cost V 3 bases and J 6 bases; bases outside gene matches: 17. CDR3 bases: TGTGCCAGCAGCTACCAAGGGGGGACTAGCGGGACCAGTAAGGCCGGGGAGCTGTTTTTT. Translation: CASSYQGGTSGTSKAGELFF.

The V and J genes are TRBV24-1 and TRBJ2-2; D unclear. CDR3 length: 15 amino acids. Deletions cut 3 bases from V and 2 bases from J, with 9 bases between. The germline gives CDR1 KGHDR, CDR2 SFDVKD. CDR3 in amino acids: CATSDLRDNTGELFF. In DNA form, the CDR3 reads TGTGCCACCAGTGATCTGAGAGATAACACCGGGGAGCTGTTTTTT.

The chain uses TRBV3-1 (or the pseudogene TRBV3-2) and TRBJ1-1, with unresolved D. This CDR3 contains 14 residues. The germline gives CDR1 LGHDT, CDR2 YNNKEL (reference sequence). V was trimmed by 1 base and J by 6 bases, leaving 12 bases between them. This chain's CDR3 is CASSQASLYAEAFF. CDR3 in DNA: TGTGCCAGCAGCCAAGCCTCCCTATACGCTGAAGCTTTCTTT.

This chain uses TRBV28 with TRBJ2-1, with 8 bases aligning to TRBD1. This CDR3 is 15 amino acids long. The germline V gene encodes CDR1 MDHEN and CDR2 SYDVKM. Unmatched junction bases numbered 8, after V lost 3 bases and J lost 7 bases. The CDR3 sequence: CASSFLGQGANEQFF. The CDR3 DNA is TGTGCCAGCAGTTTCCTCGGGCAGGGGGCGAATGAGCAGTTCTTC.

The chain carries TRBV7-8 and TRBJ2-3; tentatively, D is TRBD2 (5 bases). CDR1 SGHVS and CDR2 FQNEAQ come from the germline V gene. The CDR3 is made up of 15 amino acids. V lost 1 base to trimming and J lost 0 bases, with 8 bases between them. The CDR3 sequence: CASSLDQRSTDTQYF. In DNA, the CDR3 is TGTGCCAGCAGCTTAGATCAGCGGAGCACAGATACGCAGTATTTT. The variable domain in full, completed from reference TRBV7-8 and TRBJ2-3, reads GAGVSQSPRYKVAKRGQDVALRCDPISGHVSLFWYQQALGQGPEFLTYFQNEAQLDKSGLPSDRFFAERPEGSVSTLKIQRTQQEDSAVYLCASSLDQRSTDTQYFGPGTRLTVL.

The chain combines TRBV7-8 with TRBJ1-1; TRBD1 matches 9 bases. V shed 7 bases and J 1 base; nucleotides not matched to a gene: 10. Germline assignment: CDR1 SGHVS and CDR2 FQNEAQ. The CDR3 has 16 amino acids. CDR3 DNA sequence: TGTGCCAGCATCGAAAGGGGGGGACAGGGGAACACTGAAGCTTTCTTT. This encodes CASIERGGQGNTEAFF.

The chain links TRBV21-1 to TRBJ2-3; the table gives TRBD2 as D, unverified against the DNA. TRBV21-1 is assigned pseudogene status. CDR3 length: 22 residues. The CDR3 DNA is TGTGCCAGCAGCAAAGTTGGGGTCCTACTAGGGGGGAGGGGAGAGGGCACAGATACGCAGTATTTT. Its translation: CASSKVGVLLGGRGEGTDTQYF.

With regard to this clone: The sample has other DNA sequences that encode this CDR3 too. This chain joins TRBV5-1 and TRBJ2-7; 10 bases map to TRBD2. The CDR3 is made up of 14 amino acids. Losses at the gene ends were 0 bases for V and 4 bases for J; bases not matched to a gene: 1. The V gene's germline CDR1 is SGHRS and CDR2 YFSETQ. The CDR3 spells CASSLEGLAYEQYF. The CDR3 bases are TGCGCCAGCAGCTTGGAGGGACTAGCGTACGAGCAGTACTTC. The full variable domain, in which reference TRBV5-1 and TRBJ2-7 provide the parts outside the CDR3, is KAGVTQTPRYLIKTRGQQVTLSCSPISGHRSVSWYQQTPGQGLQFLFEYFSETQRNKGNFPGRFSGRQFSNSRSEMNVSTLELGDSALYLCASSLEGLAYEQYFGPGTRLTVT.

There are a few counts of this clone. This chain links TRBV6-5 with TRBJ2-2; D call uncertain. CDR1 MNHEY and CDR2 SVGAGI come from the germline V gene. V lost 3 bases and J lost 0, with 11 bases in between. The CDR3 contains 16 residues. The CDR3 loop is CASSYLSRANTGELFF. The CDR3 bases are TGTGCCAGCAGTTATTTGAGCCGAGCGAACACCGGGGAGCTGTTTTTT.

The chain recombines TRBV7-2 with TRBJ2-1, with 11 bases identical to TRBD2. This CDR3 has 16 residues. V dropped 3 bases and J dropped 9; count of bases not matched to a gene: 10. CDR1 SGHTA and CDR2 FQGNSA come from the germline V gene. CDR3 loop: CASSFLLAGAGGEQFF. DNA of the CDR3: TGTGCCAGCAGCTTTTTACTAGCGGGAGCCGGGGGTGAGCAGTTCTTC.

V is TRBV6-1 and J is TRBJ1-3; D perhaps matches TRBD1 (6 bases). V lost 4 bases and J lost 0, with 13 bases in between. Germline V gene lookup returns CDR1 MNHNS and CDR2 SASEGT. This CDR3 contains 16 residues. CDR3 residues: CASSVRGYDSGNTIYF. For the CDR3, the DNA is TGTGCCAGCAGTGTCAGGGGTTATGACTCTGGAAACACCATATATTTT.